This T cell receptor beta chain stems from a study of T cell responses to AZD1222 COVID-19 vaccine. Study-level points and caveats: In the spike-specific TCR repertoire, nearly half reportedly target unmutated variant regions. The donor group comprised mostly white British people and more females; the analysis possibly underestimated clonal diversity. Following two doses of AZD1222, Spike-specific TCR breadth and depth rose.

Between the trimmed V and J ends, which lost 0 bases and 6 bases, there was a span of 10 bases. The CDR3 sequence is 14 residues long. Germline CDR1 reads SGHTA; CDR2 reads FQGTGA. Note on this clone: Its antigen is currently unknown.

Second-dose schedules of about 4 or about 12 weeks were combined. Assay: immunoSEQ multiplex PCR; the TCRdb copy retains only in-frame clones and omits some. The sample lists 90,000 to 140,000 clones; 75% to 90% were seen once. The sample was peripheral blood, taken 28 days after the second AZD1222 dose. This rearrangement joins TRBV7-3 to TRBJ2-3; D gene ambiguous. This TCR was sampled from an adult who received the AZD1222 COVID-19 vaccine. CDR3 nucleotide sequence: TGTGCCAGCAGCTTAACGGGTTCGGCGGATACGCAGTATTTT. Translation gives CASSLTGSADTQYF.